The sequence of this T cell receptor (beta chain) was determined in a study of blood T cell repertoires in COVID-19. Across the whole study: The cDNA or gDNA used as material had been derived from T cells, B-cell-depleted T cells, or PBMCs.

Germline trimming cut 5 bases from V and 6 bases from J; bases unmatched to any gene: 11. The germline CDR1 and CDR2 sequences are MNHEY and SMNVEV (reference sequence). This CDR3 has 17 residues. In the study's own analysis: Amplification of reference gene primers was used by the study to estimate nucleated cell counts. Produced via immunoSEQ multiplex PCR; TCRdb's table is partial and in-frame only. That table gives V, J and clone size, and the DNA gave D and trimming. The data hold 35,000 to 55,000 clones, with roughly 81% observed a single time. Specimen: peripheral blood. The sequence came from a woman in her 70s in a cohort sampled during active COVID-19. The V call is TRBV27, the J call TRBJ1-6; 9 bases line up with TRBD1. This chain's CDR3 is CASSLTTGGAGNSPLHF. The CDR3 DNA sequence: TGTGCCAGCAGTCTCACAACAGGGGGCGCGGGTAATTCACCCCTCCACTTT.